This T cell receptor beta chain was documented in a study of shared T cell receptors in the human thymus. V lost 5 bases and J lost 3; bases outside the gene matches: 1. The CDR3 has 13 residues. Looked up from germline, CDR1 is SGHDN and CDR2 is FVKESK. TCRdb's table, derived via immunoSEQ multiplex PCR, lists solely in-frame clones and lacks some. The sample shows almost 550,000 clones, 75% to 80% of them seen only once. This same sample was also taken into another study, of human thymus T cells. From that report: Corrective surgery for congenital heart defects was being performed on the healthy Finnish infants who served as donors. Corrective cardiac surgery supplied the resected thymus tissue. V and J gene usage appeared biased in thymic and blood repertoires. Related reports documented highly overlapping thymic repertoires among unrelated individuals.

The clonotype was recovered from a boy less than two years old with a congenital heart defect. What was sequenced was thymocytes. The gene calls are TRBV14 and TRBJ2-7; 10 positions match TRBD2. CDR3 protein: CASSRLAGYEQYF. The DNA of the CDR3 is TGTGCCAGCAGCAGACTAGCGGGCTACGAGCAGTACTTC.